These T cell receptor beta chains were read from a single sample in a study. TCRdb called the RT-PCR reads again in MiXCR, with one record for every CDR3 protein. The sample lists 650,000 to 800,000 distinct CDR3 sequences, 13% to 15% occurring once. Sequences were obtained from memory CD4+ T cells from blood. The origin of the receptors is a female donor in good health, serving as a healthy control. Both conserved end residues are part of each CDR3. D genes are given only for firm matches. The size entry is marked missing in some rows and otherwise reads once, few, many or a size class.

d_gene: NA; abundance: many; j_gene: TRBJ2-7; v_gene: TRBV4-1; CDR3nt: TGCGCCAGCAGCCAAGATTTAGGTTCCTACGAGCAGTACTTC; CDR3aa: CASSQDLGSYEQYF
d_gene: TRBD2; abundance: many; j_gene: TRBJ2-3; v_gene: TRBV7-8; CDR3nt: TGTGCCAGCAGCCTAAATAGCGGGGGGTTAGATACGCAGTATTTT; CDR3aa: CASSLNSGGLDTQYF
d_gene: NA; abundance: NA; j_gene: TRBJ2-3; v_gene: TRBV7-8; CDR3nt: TGTGCCAGCAGCCCCCACCAGGATACGCAGTATTTT; CDR3aa: CASSPHQDTQYF
d_gene: NA; abundance: many; j_gene: TRBJ2-5; v_gene: TRBV15; CDR3nt: TGTGCCACCAGCAGAGGAGACACCCGCCAAGAGACCCAGTACTTC; CDR3aa: CATSRGDTRQETQYF
d_gene: NA; abundance: NA; j_gene: TRBJ2-6; v_gene: TRBV10-3; CDR3nt: TGTGCCATCACCCGGGACAACTCTGGGGCCAACGTCCTGACTTTC; CDR3aa: CAITRDNSGANVLTF
d_gene: TRBD2; abundance: few; j_gene: TRBJ2-2; v_gene: TRBV10-3; CDR3nt: TGTGCCATCAGTGATTCACCTAGCGGGGGGAACACCGGGGAGCTGTTTTTT; CDR3aa: CAISDSPSGGNTGELFF
d_gene: TRBD2; abundance: NA; j_gene: TRBJ2-1; v_gene: TRBV5-1; CDR3nt: TGCGCCAGCAGCTTGACTAGCGGGATCAATGAGCAGTTCTTC; CDR3aa: CASSLTSGINEQFF
d_gene: TRBD2; abundance: many; j_gene: TRBJ2-7; v_gene: TRBV12-3/TRBV12-4; CDR3nt: TGTGCCAGCAGTCCGGTCGAGGGACTAGCGGGAGTTATTGCCTACGAGCAGTACTTC; CDR3aa: CASSPVEGLAGVIAYEQYF
d_gene: NA; abundance: many; j_gene: TRBJ1-1; v_gene: TRBV6-2/TRBV6-3; CDR3nt: TGTGCCAGCAGCAAACAGGGGAACACTGAAGCTTTCTTT; CDR3aa: CASSKQGNTEAFF
d_gene: TRBD1; abundance: few; j_gene: TRBJ2-7; v_gene: TRBV24-1; CDR3nt: TGTGCCACCAGTGATGGGACAGCCTACGAGCAGTACTTC; CDR3aa: CATSDGTAYEQYF
d_gene: NA; abundance: many; j_gene: TRBJ1-5; v_gene: TRBV3-1; CDR3nt: TGTGCCAGCAGCCAGGGGTCTGGCAATCAGCCCCAGCATTTT; CDR3aa: CASSQGSGNQPQHF
d_gene: TRBD1; abundance: few; j_gene: TRBJ2-7; v_gene: TRBV5-6; CDR3nt: TGTGCCAGCAGCTTGAGGCTTTTTGTTGGGACAGGGGCCTACGAGCAGTACTTC; CDR3aa: CASSLRLFVGTGAYEQYF
d_gene: TRBD1; abundance: few; j_gene: TRBJ1-6; v_gene: TRBV6-2/TRBV6-3; CDR3nt: TGTGCCAGCACCGGGACAGGGTCTAATTCACCCCTCCACTTT; CDR3aa: CASTGTGSNSPLHF
d_gene: TRBD2; abundance: few; j_gene: TRBJ2-2; v_gene: TRBV20-1; CDR3nt: TGCAGTGCTGGGCCCGGGACTAGCGGGACTGGGGAGCTGTTTTTT; CDR3aa: CSAGPGTSGTGELFF
d_gene: TRBD2; abundance: NA; j_gene: TRBJ2-5; v_gene: TRBV20-1; CDR3nt: TGCAGTGCTAGAGATTTCACTAGCGGGAAGCAAGAGACCCAGTACTTC; CDR3aa: CSARDFTSGKQETQYF
d_gene: NA; abundance: few; j_gene: TRBJ1-2; v_gene: TRBV12-3/TRBV12-4; CDR3nt: TGTGCCAGCAGTCGAGGATCGGGGATTATGAGCTACACCTTC; CDR3aa: CASSRGSGIMSYTF
d_gene: NA; abundance: NA; j_gene: TRBJ1-4; v_gene: TRBV5-1; CDR3nt: TGCGCCAGCAGCCCCTCGGTGACTAATGAAAAACTGTTTTTT; CDR3aa: CASSPSVTNEKLFF
d_gene: TRBD2; abundance: NA; j_gene: TRBJ2-7; v_gene: TRBV20-1; CDR3nt: TGCAGTGCTAGTAAACTAGCGGCATCCTACGAGCAGTACTTC; CDR3aa: CSASKLAASYEQYF
d_gene: TRBD2; abundance: NA; j_gene: TRBJ2-1; v_gene: TRBV20-1; CDR3nt: TGCAGTGCTGCCGTGGGCGGGAGATTCCTCAATGAGCAGTTCTTC; CDR3aa: CSAAVGGRFLNEQFF
d_gene: NA; abundance: many; j_gene: TRBJ2-7; v_gene: TRBV27; CDR3nt: TGTGCCAGTCGGGAAGGGGTCAACGAGCAGTACTTC; CDR3aa: CASREGVNEQYF
d_gene: TRBD1; abundance: many; j_gene: TRBJ1-5; v_gene: TRBV11-2; CDR3nt: TGTGCCAGCAGCCGTGGGACAGGGTCGGGCAATCAGCCCCAGCATTTT; CDR3aa: CASSRGTGSGNQPQHF
d_gene: TRBD2; abundance: NA; j_gene: TRBJ2-1; v_gene: TRBV5-6; CDR3nt: TGTGCCAGCAGCTTGGCCAAGCTAGCGGGTTCCTACAATGAGCAGTTCTTC; CDR3aa: CASSLAKLAGSYNEQFF
d_gene: NA; abundance: few; j_gene: TRBJ1-1; v_gene: TRBV5-1; CDR3nt: TGCGCCAGCAGCTTGTCGTTCAACACTGAAGCTTTCTTT; CDR3aa: CASSLSFNTEAFF
d_gene: NA; abundance: many; j_gene: TRBJ1-1; v_gene: TRBV5-1; CDR3nt: TGCGCCAGCAGCTTGGACGGGGACACTGAAGCTTTCTTT; CDR3aa: CASSLDGDTEAFF
d_gene: TRBD2; abundance: NA; j_gene: TRBJ2-4; v_gene: TRBV6-2/TRBV6-3; CDR3nt: TGTGCCAGCAGGGGAGCGGGAGGTGCCAAAAACATTCAGTACTTC; CDR3aa: CASRGAGGAKNIQYF
d_gene: TRBD1; abundance: NA; j_gene: TRBJ1-5; v_gene: TRBV20-1; CDR3nt: TGCAGTGCTATTTGGACAGGGGTTACGAGTAGCGATCAGCCCCAGCATTTT; CDR3aa: CSAIWTGVTSSDQPQHF
d_gene: TRBD1; abundance: NA; j_gene: TRBJ1-2; v_gene: TRBV7-9; CDR3nt: TGTGCCAGCAGCCAGGACAGGGTCGGCTACACCTTC; CDR3aa: CASSQDRVGYTF
d_gene: NA; abundance: NA; j_gene: TRBJ2-1; v_gene: TRBV7-8; CDR3nt: TGTGCCAGCAGCAAATCAGGGCCTGGCAATGAGCAGTTCTTC; CDR3aa: CASSKSGPGNEQFF
d_gene: NA; abundance: few; j_gene: TRBJ1-1; v_gene: TRBV18; CDR3nt: TGTGCCAGCTCAGTCGCTGATGGCACTGAAGCTTTCTTT; CDR3aa: CASSVADGTEAFF
d_gene: NA; abundance: few; j_gene: TRBJ2-1; v_gene: TRBV20-1; CDR3nt: TGCAGTGCTAGAGATCGGCTTAGCGGTCCCTACAATGAGCAGTTCTTC; CDR3aa: CSARDRLSGPYNEQFF
d_gene: NA; abundance: many; j_gene: TRBJ1-4; v_gene: TRBV11-2; CDR3nt: TGTGCCAGCAGCTTAACCGGGACGGCAAATGAAAAACTGTTTTTT; CDR3aa: CASSLTGTANEKLFF
d_gene: NA; abundance: many; j_gene: TRBJ2-1; v_gene: TRBV7-6; CDR3nt: TGTGCCAGCAGCGAACCTAGCGTCGGTGAGCAGTTCTTC; CDR3aa: CASSEPSVGEQFF
d_gene: NA; abundance: many; j_gene: TRBJ1-1; v_gene: TRBV7-9; CDR3nt: TGTGCCAGCAGCCCTCGGACATTATGGTCTGAAGCTTTCTTT; CDR3aa: CASSPRTLWSEAFF
d_gene: NA; abundance: NA; j_gene: TRBJ2-7; v_gene: TRBV6-6; CDR3nt: TGTGCCAGCAGGGCAGGGACCACCTACGAGCAGTACTTC; CDR3aa: CASRAGTTYEQYF
d_gene: TRBD1; abundance: many; j_gene: TRBJ2-1; v_gene: TRBV12-3/TRBV12-4; CDR3nt: TGTGCCAGCATTCTTCGACAGGGGGGAAGCAATGAGCAGTTCTTC; CDR3aa: CASILRQGGSNEQFF
d_gene: TRBD1; abundance: few; j_gene: TRBJ2-2; v_gene: TRBV9; CDR3nt: TGTGCCAGCAGCTCGAGGACAGGGGTAGGCACCGGGGAGCTGTTTTTT; CDR3aa: CASSSRTGVGTGELFF
d_gene: TRBD1; abundance: few; j_gene: TRBJ1-4; v_gene: TRBV10-3; CDR3nt: TGTGCCATCAGTGAGCGGCAGGGGGAAGAAAAACTGTTTTTT; CDR3aa: CAISERQGEEKLFF
d_gene: NA; abundance: many; j_gene: TRBJ1-6; v_gene: TRBV5-1; CDR3nt: TGCGCCAGCAGCCTGAATGTCCCCGGGAATTCACCCCTCCACTTT; CDR3aa: CASSLNVPGNSPLHF
d_gene: TRBD1; abundance: few; j_gene: TRBJ2-7; v_gene: TRBV10-3; CDR3nt: TGTGCCATCAGCGTCGGACAGGGGACGATCTACGAGCAGTACTTC; CDR3aa: CAISVGQGTIYEQYF
d_gene: TRBD2; abundance: many; j_gene: TRBJ2-7; v_gene: TRBV10-3; CDR3nt: TGTGCCATCAGAGGTAGCGGGGGGGCCTTCTACGAGCAGTACTTC; CDR3aa: CAIRGSGGAFYEQYF
d_gene: TRBD2; abundance: many; j_gene: TRBJ2-1; v_gene: TRBV28; CDR3nt: TGTGCCACCCGGTGGGGCGGACTAGCAGACTACAATGAGCAGTTCTTC; CDR3aa: CATRWGGLADYNEQFF
d_gene: NA; abundance: NA; j_gene: TRBJ2-5; v_gene: TRBV20-1; CDR3nt: TGCAGTGCAAGGGAGACTTCCCAAGAGACCCAGTACTTC; CDR3aa: CSARETSQETQYF
d_gene: TRBD1; abundance: NA; j_gene: TRBJ1-2; v_gene: TRBV28; CDR3nt: TGTGCCAGCAGTAAGGACAGGGTGATTGGCTACACCTTC; CDR3aa: CASSKDRVIGYTF
d_gene: TRBD1; abundance: many; j_gene: TRBJ2-2; v_gene: TRBV4-3; CDR3nt: TGCGCCAGTACAACTGGGCCAACAGGGGCGAACACCGGGGAGCTGTTTTTT; CDR3aa: CASTTGPTGANTGELFF
d_gene: NA; abundance: NA; j_gene: TRBJ2-5; v_gene: TRBV24-1; CDR3nt: TGTGCCACCAGTGATCGCGTTAGCGGACTCAAAGAGACCCAGTACTTC; CDR3aa: CATSDRVSGLKETQYF
d_gene: NA; abundance: many; j_gene: TRBJ1-2; v_gene: TRBV12-3/TRBV12-4; CDR3nt: TGTGCCAGCAGTCCAGGGCTTTGGGGCTACACCTTC; CDR3aa: CASSPGLWGYTF
d_gene: TRBD2; abundance: few; j_gene: TRBJ2-1; v_gene: TRBV14; CDR3nt: TGTGCCAGCAGCCAAGGTTTCGCGGGAGCGGGCTACAATGAGCAGTTCTTC; CDR3aa: CASSQGFAGAGYNEQFF
d_gene: TRBD2; abundance: few; j_gene: TRBJ2-3; v_gene: TRBV4-1; CDR3nt: TGCGCCAGCAGCCAAAGACAGACCGCCTTGAGCGGGAGGCGCACAGATACGCAGTATTTT; CDR3aa: CASSQRQTALSGRRTDTQYF
d_gene: TRBD1; abundance: few; j_gene: TRBJ1-1; v_gene: TRBV12-3/TRBV12-4; CDR3nt: TGTGCCAGCAGTTTCCCCGACAGGGGAGGTGTTCAAGCTTTCTTT; CDR3aa: CASSFPDRGGVQAFF
d_gene: NA; abundance: few; j_gene: TRBJ1-2; v_gene: TRBV6-1; CDR3nt: TGTGCCAGCAGTAATCAAGGGCTGGACTATGGCTACACCTTC; CDR3aa: CASSNQGLDYGYTF